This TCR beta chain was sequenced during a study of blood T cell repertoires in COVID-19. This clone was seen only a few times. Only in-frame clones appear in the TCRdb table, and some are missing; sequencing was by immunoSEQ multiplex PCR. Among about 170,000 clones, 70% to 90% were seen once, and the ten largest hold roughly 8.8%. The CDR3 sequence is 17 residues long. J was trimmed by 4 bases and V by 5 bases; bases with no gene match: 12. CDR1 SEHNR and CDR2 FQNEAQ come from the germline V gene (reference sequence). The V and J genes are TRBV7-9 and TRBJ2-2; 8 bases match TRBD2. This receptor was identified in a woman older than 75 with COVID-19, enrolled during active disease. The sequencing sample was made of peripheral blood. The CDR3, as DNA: TGTGCCAGCAGCCCACTTAGCGGGGAACGAGGCACCGGGGAGCTGTTTTTT. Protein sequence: CASSPLSGERGTGELFF.